This record concerns one T cell receptor beta chain sequence. Antigen specificity is unknown. This sample was taken from a study of shared clonotypes between healthy human individuals. Study context: Plates per donor: three CD4 naive, three CD4 memory, two CD8 naive, one CD8 memory. General study results and limits: The small donor group covered limited genetic and exposure diversity. The study found roughly 5.3% of naive CD4 clonotypes shared across a few donors.

V was clipped by 2 bases and J by 2 bases; unmatched bases: 1. Germline V gene sequence: CDR1 WNHNN, CDR2 SYGVQD (reference sequence). CDR3 length: 14 residues. Sorted subsets were amplified in replicate PCRs using 150 to 250 ng DNA, roughly 30,000 T cell genomes. TCRdb keeps only in-frame clones here, not all; method: immunoSEQ multiplex PCR. Of 2 million to 2.5 million clones in the sample, roughly 95% were seen once. Sequenced: naive CD4+ T cells sorted from blood. Indicated subset: CD45RA+ positively selected. V is TRBV10-1 and J is TRBJ2-7; TRBD2 aligns across 9 bases. The source is a young man in good health. CDR3 region: CASSEGLAPYEQYF. The CDR3 coding sequence is TGCGCCAGCAGTGAGGGACTAGCGCCCTACGAGCAGTACTTC.